The following is a T cell receptor (beta chain) sequence with its context. TCRdb's table, derived via immunoSEQ multiplex PCR, lists solely in-frame clones and lacks some. This sample has 70,000 or so clones, with approximately 88% found just once. Germline CDR1 is MGHDK and CDR2 is SYGVNS. V was shortened by 6 bases and J by 6 bases, with 14 bases between the two germline ends. CDR3 size: 13 residues. The data stem from a study of PD-L1 blockade in urothelial cancer. This sequence was found in a man between 60 and 70 years old with urothelial cancer. The source material was PBMCs, sampled around atezolizumab (anti-PD-L1) treatment. J is TRBJ1-2 and V is TRBV25-1; tentative D call: TRBD1 (6 bases). CDR3 protein: CASSPGDWDGYTF. The CDR3 nucleotides read TGTGCCAGCAGCCCAGGGGATTGGGATGGCTACACCTTC.